This T cell receptor beta chain emerged from a study of T cell repertoires in cytomegalovirus infection. Overall study context: Public TCR beta signature analysis indicated the presence of both CMV infection and matching HLA type. Regarding the study as a whole: The study found HLA-C-restricted CMV-specific TCR beta clonotypes dominating the ex vivo response.

Notes on this clonotype: The antigen is unknown.

MiXCR was run by TCRdb on the reads, yielding one entry per CDR3 protein. The sample lists 500,000 to 600,000 distinct CDR3 sequences, 16% seen once, with roughly a quarter in the top ten. The CDR3 loop spans 15 amino acids. CDR1 and CDR2 (germline): SEHNR, FQNEAQ (reference sequence). Trimming shortened V by 1 base and J by 8 bases, and 14 bases separated the two germline ends. The V call is TRBV7-9, the J call TRBJ1-4; a weak D match, TRBD1 (6 bases). The source is a human donor in good health (CMV status not recorded). Some clones in this sample may be carry-over from other donors' samples. The specimen was CD8+ T cells from PBMCs. CDR3 DNA sequence: TGTGCCAGCAGCTTAGTGGCAGGGGTAGAAGAAAAACTGTTTTTT. Protein product: CASSLVAGVEEKLFF. The full variable domain, in which reference TRBV7-9 and TRBJ1-4 provide the parts outside the CDR3, is DTGVSQNPRHKITKRGQNVTFRCDPISEHNRLYWYRQTLGQGPEFLTYFQNEAQLEKSRLLSDRFSAERPKGSFSTLEIQRTEQGDSAMYLCASSLVAGVEEKLFFGSGTQLSVL.